The sequence of this T cell receptor (beta chain) was determined in a study of CXCR3-negative and CXCR3-positive naive CD8 T cells. Study information: Summed over all libraries, TRB reads came to some 130 million, with about 1.5 +/- 0.3 million per library.

The germline gives CDR1 SNHLY, CDR2 FYNNEI. CDR3 size: 14 residues. Study outcomes and limitations: Comparison of naive cells showed more hydrophobic TRB CDR3s in CXCR3-positive than in CXCR3-negative naive cells. Naive CXCR3-negative and CXCR3-positive cells had similar TRBV-TRBJ usage; memory differed. Memory CD8+ cells showed much lower diversity, while both naive subsets were comparably high.

The TRB cDNA libraries were prepared by 5' RACE with UMI labels. Following a re-call of the 5' RACE reads, TCRdb has one entry per CDR3 protein and lacks DNA. This sample contains roughly 100,000 distinct CDR3 sequences. With regard to this clonotype: Antigen specificity is unknown.

CD45RO-CCR7+CD27+CD95- cells counted as naive CD8+ T cells. The sample taken for sequencing was naive CXCR3+ CD8+ T cells from blood. Described subset: CD45RO-CCR7+CD27+CD95- naive CD8+ T cells expressing CXCR3 (TNR3+). The rearrangement links TRBV2 to TRBJ2-5. The clonotype originates from a human donor in good health. Some clones in this sample may be carry-over from other donors' samples. The CDR3 loop is CASSEGTDQETQYF.